A single T cell receptor beta chain is shown here with its context. This sample was included in a study of blood T cell repertoires in COVID-19. Study in general: The United States, Italy and Spain provided the acute and convalescent COVID-19 samples. The cDNA or gDNA used as material had been derived from T cells, B-cell-depleted T cells, or PBMCs.

In the original workflow: Reference gene primer amplification gave estimated nucleated cell counts. Clones were read by immunoSEQ multiplex PCR, and TCRdb kept only the in-frame ones, dropping some. D and trimming were read from the DNA, whereas the V and J calls and clone size are those reported in that table. This table holds about 190,000 clones, 78% found once. V lost 4 bases and J 0 bases, leaving 11 bases between the germline ends. CDR3 length equals 15 residues. Germline V gives CDR1 SGDLS, CDR2 YYNGEE. This clonotype was obtained from a woman older than 75 with active or convalescent COVID-19. The sequenced material came from peripheral blood. The chain links TRBV9 to TRBJ1-3; D is ambiguous. The CDR3 region is CASSPAWASGNTIYF. For the CDR3, the DNA is TGTGCCAGCAGCCCCGCTTGGGCCTCTGGAAACACCATATATTTT. Complete variable domain (other parts from reference TRBV9 and TRBJ1-3): DSGVTQTPKHLITATGQRVTLRCSPRSGDLSVYWYQQSLDQGLQFLIQYYNGEERAKGNILERFSAQQFPDLHSELNLSSLELGDSALYFCASSPAWASGNTIYFGEGSWLTVV.